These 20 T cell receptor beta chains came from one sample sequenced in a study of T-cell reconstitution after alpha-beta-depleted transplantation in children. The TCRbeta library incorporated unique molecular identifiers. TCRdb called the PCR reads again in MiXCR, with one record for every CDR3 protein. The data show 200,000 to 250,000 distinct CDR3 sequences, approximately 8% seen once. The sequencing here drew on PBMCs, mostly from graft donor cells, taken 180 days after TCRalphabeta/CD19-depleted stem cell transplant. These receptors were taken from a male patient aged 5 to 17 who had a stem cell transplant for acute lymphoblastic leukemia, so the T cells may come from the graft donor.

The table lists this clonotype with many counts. In nucleotides, the CDR3 is TGCGCCAGCAGTGCCGGGACAGGGTTTTACGAGCAGTACTTC. Translating gives CASSAGTGFYEQYF. V is TRBV5-1 and J is TRBJ2-7; 9 bases agree with TRBD1. The CDR3 sequence is 14 residues long. J was trimmed by 4 bases and V by 5 bases; bases with no gene match: 7. Germline values: CDR1 SGHRS, CDR2 YFSETQ. Looking up the rest from reference TRBV5-1 and TRBJ2-7 gives the full variable domain: KAGVTQTPRYLIKTRGQQVTLSCSPISGHRSVSWYQQTPGQGLQFLFEYFSETQRNKGNFPGRFSGRQFSNSRSEMNVSTLELGDSALYLCASSAGTGFYEQYFGPGTRLTVT.

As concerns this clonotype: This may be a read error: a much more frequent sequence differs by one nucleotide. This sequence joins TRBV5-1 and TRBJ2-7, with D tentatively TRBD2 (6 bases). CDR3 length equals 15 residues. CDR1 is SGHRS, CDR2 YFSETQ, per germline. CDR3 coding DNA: TGCGCCGGCAGCGCCTCCTTCTTAGCGGAACTGGAGCAGTACTTC. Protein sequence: CAGSASFLAELEQYF.

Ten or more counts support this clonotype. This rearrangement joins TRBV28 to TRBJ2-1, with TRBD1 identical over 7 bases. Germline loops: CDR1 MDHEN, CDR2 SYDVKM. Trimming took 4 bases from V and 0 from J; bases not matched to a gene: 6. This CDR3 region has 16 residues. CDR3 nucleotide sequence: TGTGCCAGCAGTTCAGGACAGGCAACCTCCTACAATGAGCAGTTCTTC. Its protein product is CASSSGQATSYNEQFF. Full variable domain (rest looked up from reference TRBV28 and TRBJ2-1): DVKVTQSSRYLVKRTGEKVFLECVQDMDHENMFWYRQDPGLGLRLIYFSYDVKMKEKGDIPEGYSVSREKKERFSLILESASTNQTSMYLCASSSGQATSYNEQFFGPGTRLTVL.

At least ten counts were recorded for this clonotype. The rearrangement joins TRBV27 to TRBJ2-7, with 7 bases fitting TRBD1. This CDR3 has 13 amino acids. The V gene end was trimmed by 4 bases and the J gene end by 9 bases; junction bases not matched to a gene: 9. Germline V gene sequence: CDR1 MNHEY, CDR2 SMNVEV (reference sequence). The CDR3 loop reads CASSYRGPSGQYF. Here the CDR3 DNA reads TGTGCCAGCAGTTACAGGGGCCCCTCCGGGCAGTACTTC.

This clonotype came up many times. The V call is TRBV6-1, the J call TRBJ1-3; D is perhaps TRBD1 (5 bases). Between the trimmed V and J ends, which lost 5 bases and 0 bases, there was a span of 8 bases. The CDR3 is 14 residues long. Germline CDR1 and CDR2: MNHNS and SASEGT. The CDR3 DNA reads TGTGCCAGCAGTCGACAGCCCTCTGGAAACACCATATATTTT. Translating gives CASSRQPSGNTIYF.

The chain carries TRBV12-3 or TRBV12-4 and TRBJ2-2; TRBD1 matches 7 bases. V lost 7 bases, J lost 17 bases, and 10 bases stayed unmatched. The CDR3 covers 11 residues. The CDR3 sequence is CASKGQFLHFF. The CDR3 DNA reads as TGTGCCAGCAAGGGACAGTTTTTACATTTTTTT.

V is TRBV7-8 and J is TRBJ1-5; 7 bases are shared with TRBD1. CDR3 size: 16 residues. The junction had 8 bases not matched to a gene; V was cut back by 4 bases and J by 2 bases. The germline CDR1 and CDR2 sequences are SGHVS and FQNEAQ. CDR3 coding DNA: TGTGCCAGCAGCTCAGGGGGGAGGGGTGGCAATCAGCCCCAGCATTTT. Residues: CASSSGGRGGNQPQHF.

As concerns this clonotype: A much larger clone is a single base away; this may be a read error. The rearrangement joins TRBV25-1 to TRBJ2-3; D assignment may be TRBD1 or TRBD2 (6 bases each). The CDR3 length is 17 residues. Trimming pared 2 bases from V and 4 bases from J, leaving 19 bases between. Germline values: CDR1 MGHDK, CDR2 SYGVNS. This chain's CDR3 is CASSEVRLGGGPDTQYF. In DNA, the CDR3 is TGTGCCAGCAGTGAAGTGAGATTGGGGGGCGGGCCAGATACGCAGTATTTT.

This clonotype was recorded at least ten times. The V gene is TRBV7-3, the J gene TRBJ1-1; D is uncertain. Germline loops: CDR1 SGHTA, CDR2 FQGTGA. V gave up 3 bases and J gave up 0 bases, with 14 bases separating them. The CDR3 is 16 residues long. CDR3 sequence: CASSLSGEGLNTEAFF. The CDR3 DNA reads TGTGCCAGCAGCTTGTCTGGGGAGGGCCTGAACACTGAAGCTTTCTTT.

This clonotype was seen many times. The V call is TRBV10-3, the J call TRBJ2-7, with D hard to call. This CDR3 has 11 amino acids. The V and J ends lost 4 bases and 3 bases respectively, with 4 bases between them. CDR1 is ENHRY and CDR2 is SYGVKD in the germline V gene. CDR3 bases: TGTGCCATCAGTGTGGGCTACGAGCAGTACTTC. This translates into CAISVGYEQYF.

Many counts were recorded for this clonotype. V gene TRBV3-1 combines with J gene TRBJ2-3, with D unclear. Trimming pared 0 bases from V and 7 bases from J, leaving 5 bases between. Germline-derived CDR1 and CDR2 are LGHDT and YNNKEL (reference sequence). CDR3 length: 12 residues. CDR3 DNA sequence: TGTGCCAGCAGCCAAGAGGGATATACGCAGTATTTT. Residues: CASSQEGYTQYF.

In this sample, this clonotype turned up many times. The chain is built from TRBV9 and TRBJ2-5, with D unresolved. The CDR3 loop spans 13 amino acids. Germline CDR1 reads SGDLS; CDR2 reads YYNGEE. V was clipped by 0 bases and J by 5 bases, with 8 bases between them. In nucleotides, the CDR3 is TGTGCCAGCAGCGTAGCCGAGTTGGAGACCCAGTACTTC. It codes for CASSVAELETQYF.

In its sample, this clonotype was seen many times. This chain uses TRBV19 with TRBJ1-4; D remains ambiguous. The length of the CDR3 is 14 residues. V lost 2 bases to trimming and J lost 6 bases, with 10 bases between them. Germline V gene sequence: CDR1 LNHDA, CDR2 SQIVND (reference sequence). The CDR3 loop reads CASSIRDYHEKLFF. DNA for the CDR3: TGTGCCAGTAGTATAAGGGATTACCATGAAAAACTGTTTTTT.

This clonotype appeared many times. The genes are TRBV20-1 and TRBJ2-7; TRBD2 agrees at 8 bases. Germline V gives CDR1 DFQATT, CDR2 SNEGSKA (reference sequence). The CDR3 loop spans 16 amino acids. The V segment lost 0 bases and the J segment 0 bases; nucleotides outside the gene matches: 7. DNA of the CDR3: TGCAGTGCTAGAGATCGAGCGGGAGACTTCTCCTACGAGCAGTACTTC. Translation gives CSARDRAGDFSYEQYF.

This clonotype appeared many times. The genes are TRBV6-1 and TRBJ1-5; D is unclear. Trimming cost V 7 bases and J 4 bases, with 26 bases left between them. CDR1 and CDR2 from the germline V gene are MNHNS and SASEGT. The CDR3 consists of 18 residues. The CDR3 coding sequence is TGTGCCAGCACCCCAAACCAAATCCGACTAGGTTCTAATCAGCCCCAGCATTTT. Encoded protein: CASTPNQIRLGSNQPQHF.

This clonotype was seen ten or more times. For the CDR3, the DNA is TGCGCCAGCAGCTTACGGGTGGCCACCGAAGCTTTCTTT. Translation gives CASSLRVATEAFF. The chain recombines TRBV5-1 with TRBJ1-1; D unresolved. V shed 2 bases and J shed 8 bases, with 13 bases lying between them. The germline CDR1 and CDR2 sequences are SGHRS and YFSETQ. The CDR3 length is 13 residues.

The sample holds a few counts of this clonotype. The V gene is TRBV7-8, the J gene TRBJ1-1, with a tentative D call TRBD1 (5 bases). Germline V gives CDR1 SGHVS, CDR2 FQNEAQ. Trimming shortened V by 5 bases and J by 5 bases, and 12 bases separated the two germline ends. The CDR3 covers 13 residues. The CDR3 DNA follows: TGTGCCAGCAGCACTGGACGGGGGACTGAAGCTTTCTTT. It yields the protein CASSTGRGTEAFF.

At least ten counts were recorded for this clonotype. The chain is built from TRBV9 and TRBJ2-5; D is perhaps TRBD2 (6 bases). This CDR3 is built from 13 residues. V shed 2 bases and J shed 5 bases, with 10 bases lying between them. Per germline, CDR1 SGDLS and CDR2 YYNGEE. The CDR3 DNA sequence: TGTGCCAGCAGCGTCGGGGGAGTGGAGACCCAGTACTTC. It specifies CASSVGGVETQYF.

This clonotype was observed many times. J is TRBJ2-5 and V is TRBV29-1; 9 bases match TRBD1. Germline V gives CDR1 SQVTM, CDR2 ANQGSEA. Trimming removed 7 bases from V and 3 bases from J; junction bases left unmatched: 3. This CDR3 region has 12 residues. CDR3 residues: CSAGDREETQYF. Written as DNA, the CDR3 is TGCAGCGCAGGGGACAGGGAAGAGACCCAGTACTTC.

For the CDR3, the DNA is TGTGCCAGCAGCTTGTTGCCGAACACTGAAGCTTTCTTT. Residues: CASSLLPNTEAFF. The genes are TRBV11-1 and TRBJ1-1, with D unclear. CDR1 and CDR2 from the germline V gene are SGHAT and FQDESV (reference sequence). The CDR3 spans 13 residues. V lost 3 bases to trimming and J lost 1 base, with 6 bases between them.